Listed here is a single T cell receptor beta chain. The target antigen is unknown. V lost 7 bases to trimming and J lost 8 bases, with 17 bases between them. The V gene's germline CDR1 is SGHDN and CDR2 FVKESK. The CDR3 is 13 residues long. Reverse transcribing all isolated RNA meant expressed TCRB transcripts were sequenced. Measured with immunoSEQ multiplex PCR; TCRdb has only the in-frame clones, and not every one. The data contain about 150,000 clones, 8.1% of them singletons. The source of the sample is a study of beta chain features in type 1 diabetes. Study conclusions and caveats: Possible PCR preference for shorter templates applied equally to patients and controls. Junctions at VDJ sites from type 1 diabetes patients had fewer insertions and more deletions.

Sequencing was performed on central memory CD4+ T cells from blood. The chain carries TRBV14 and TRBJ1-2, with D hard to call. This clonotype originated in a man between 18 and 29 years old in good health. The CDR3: CASNLFGEAGYTF. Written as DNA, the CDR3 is TGTGCCAGCAACCTATTCGGGGAGGCGGGCTACACCTTC.